This T cell receptor beta chain was captured in a study of molecular identifiers for immune sequencing clone quantification (dated by TCRdb to about 2018). In terms of the full investigation: In a replicate experiment, RNA from roughly 18,000 or 92,000 naive CD8 T cells was split into five aliquots, four of which were sequenced. The study was a methods study using CD8 T cells to benchmark molecular-identifier clustering-based TCR repertoire sequencing (MIDCIRS) and TCR RNA copy counting. General study outcomes and caveats: In CMV-specific effector cells, clones with more than 20 RNA copies contained over 98% of molecules, whereas in naive cells such clones contained under 1% of molecules. The naive libraries included spiked-in Jurkat TCR RNA (roughly eleven copies' worth), and this Jurkat TCR RNA is not part of the donor repertoire. When barcode sub-clustering was left out, chimeric consensus sequences inflated TCR diversity, with chimeras reaching as high as 47%. Modeling estimated roughly 3 recovered TCR RNA copies per cell, compared with around 9.7 by digital PCR, which implies about 30% capture efficiency. The sizes of highly expanded clones could end up underestimated when identical TCR molecules share a barcode. Spiked-in Jurkat TCR RNA equal to a single cell's worth was reported to be detectable even within one million naive CD8 T cells.

Spanning cysteine to phenylalanine, the CDR3 consists of 14 amino acids. Here the CDR3 DNA is all that survives: 42 bases in frame from base 1. Compared with germline, V lacks 2 bases and J lacks 8 bases; bases without a gene match: 1. Per the germline V gene, SGHDT is the CDR1 and YYEEEE is the CDR2. Libraries of naive CD8 T cells were generated from roughly 21,000 to 960,000 sorted cells, with 10%, 30% or 50% of the purified RNA used. Naive CD8 T cells were FACS-sorted as CD8+CD4-CCR7+CD45RA+ on a BD FACSAria II into RLT Plus buffer. To test detection sensitivity, Jurkat RNA equivalent to more than 9 TCR copies was spiked into samples of roughly 18,000-1,000,000 naive CD8 T cells. Enrichment of CD8 T cells was performed with RosetteSep CD8+ T Cell Enrichment Cocktail and Ficoll-Paque, after which ACK red cell lysis was carried out. A word on this clonotype: Its antigen target is currently unknown. No clone much larger than this one lies a single base away; base qualities are absent.

Preparation of the library involved PCR. Sequenced using a NextSeq 500. Bulk TCR libraries were prepared as previously described, using TCR primers listed in Table S5. Total RNA was purified with the Qiagen AllPrep DNA/RNA kit. Before any analysis, reads coming from multiple sequencing runs of the same library were combined into one pool. The original methods were these. Only reads with exact TCR constant sequence were kept, trimmed to 150 nt, and grouped by their 12-nt molecular barcodes. Reads in each barcode group were sub-clustered using a 15% Levenshtein threshold, and a quality-weighted consensus sequence was built for each RNA molecule. Non-functional sequences were filtered out, along with any lower-count sequence sitting one edit away from another sequence. Based on fitting two negative binomial distributions, any barcode sub-cluster with under 20% of the maximum read count was discarded. TCRdb itself trimmed the public reads at Q25 with fastp, ran MiXCR and retained productive beta chains. Rows with one shared CDR3 protein collapse into an entry with the most common genes and DNA. The V and J calls follow TCRdb's processing rather than the paper's. In this sample the table shows under 800,000 distinct CDR3 sequences, 25% of which occur a single time. The top ten hold about 0.73% of the sample.

Sequenced material: naive CD8+ T cells from blood, with Jurkat cell RNA spiked in. The label giving this sample's cell subset or site can be read as: FACS-sorted CD8+CD4-CCR7+CD45RA+ naive T cells. The TCR comes from a human donor in good health. Some libraries in this study had Jurkat cell RNA spiked in. This chain is built from TRBV5-6 and TRBJ1-6, and 10 junction bases match TRBD1. The CDR3 here reads CASSFGQGDSPLHF. The DNA sequence is as follows: TGTGCCAGCAGCTTTGGACAGGGGGATTCACCCCTCCACTTT.